Each of the 14 T cell receptor beta chains below was sequenced from the same sample in a study of siplizumab effects on memory and regulatory T cells. TCRdb keeps only in-frame clones here, not all; method: immunoSEQ multiplex PCR. In the table there are some 100,000 clones, roughly 93% of which are singletons. Source material: CD8+ T cells sorted from blood. The receptors stem from a human donor in good health.

The chain employs TRBV27 and TRBJ1-2; D remains ambiguous. CDR1 is MNHEY and CDR2 is SMNVEV in the germline V gene (reference sequence). The CDR3 has 16 amino acids. V lost 0 bases and J lost 4, with 15 bases in between. This CDR3 is CASSLSPQAHIYGYTF. CDR3 DNA sequence: TGTGCCAGCAGTTTATCCCCCCAGGCCCATATCTATGGCTACACCTTC.

The chain combines TRBV7-9 with TRBJ2-5; D remains ambiguous. Trimming removed 4 bases from V and 0 bases from J, with 12 bases in between. The CDR3 contains 15 residues. Germline V lookup: CDR1 SEHNR, CDR2 FQNEAQ (reference sequence). The CDR3 DNA is TGTGCCAGCAGCTCCCGAGACCAGTACCAAGAGACCCAGTACTTC. Translation gives CASSSRDQYQETQYF.

The chain has TRBV4-1 and TRBJ2-2; D is ambiguous. The germline V gene encodes CDR1 MGHRA and CDR2 YSYEKL. Between the trimmed V and J ends, which lost 3 bases and 4 bases, there was a span of 9 bases. This CDR3 has 14 amino acids. The CDR3 DNA follows: TGCGCCAGCAGCCACGACTGGACCACCGGGGAGCTGTTTTTT. It translates to CASSHDWTTGELFF.

The chain joins TRBV5-1 to TRBJ2-3, with 10 nucleotides matching TRBD2. The CDR3 is made up of 15 amino acids. The germline gives CDR1 SGHRS, CDR2 YFSETQ. Trimming removed 5 bases from V and 6 bases from J; junction bases left unmatched: 9. Here the CDR3 reads CASRRSGRAGDTQYF. DNA for the CDR3: TGCGCCAGCAGGAGGAGCGGGAGGGCCGGGGATACGCAGTATTTT. The full variable domain, rest sourced from reference TRBV5-1 and TRBJ2-3, is KAGVTQTPRYLIKTRGQQVTLSCSPISGHRSVSWYQQTPGQGLQFLFEYFSETQRNKGNFPGRFSGRQFSNSRSEMNVSTLELGDSALYLCASRRSGRAGDTQYFGPGTRLTVL.

The J gene is TRBJ2-7, the V gene TRBV19, with D perhaps given as TRBD1 or TRBD2 (5 bases each). This CDR3 comprises 14 residues. V shed 3 bases and J shed 0 bases, with 9 bases lying between them. Germline V CDR1 and CDR2: LNHDA, SQIVND (reference sequence). CDR3 sequence (DNA): TGTGCCAGTAGTATGGAAGGGACCTCCTACGAGCAGTACTTC. This gives the protein CASSMEGTSYEQYF.

The CDR3 loop is CASSQFSGLAGVYEQYF. The CDR3, as DNA: TGTGCCAGCAGCCAATTTTCAGGACTAGCGGGAGTGTACGAGCAGTACTTC. The J gene is TRBJ2-7, the V gene TRBV16; 13 nucleotides agree with TRBD2. CDR1 and CDR2 from the germline V gene are KGHSY and FQNENV. The CDR3 covers 17 residues. J gave up 4 bases and V 1 base, and 7 bases lay outside the gene matches.

V is TRBV9 and J is TRBJ1-2; no clear D gene. V was pared by 1 base and J by 0 bases, with 7 bases between. The CDR3 has 14 residues. Germline CDR1 and CDR2: SGDLS and YYNGEE. CDR3 region: CASSVTTANYGYTF. The CDR3 bases are TGTGCCAGCAGCGTAACCACAGCTAACTATGGCTACACCTTC. The variable domain in full, with the rest retrieved from reference TRBV9 and TRBJ1-2, is DSGVTQTPKHLITATGQRVTLRCSPRSGDLSVYWYQQSLDQGLQFLIQYYNGEERAKGNILERFSAQQFPDLHSELNLSSLELGDSALYFCASSVTTANYGYTFGSGTRLTVV.

This clone came up once. This chain links TRBV19 with TRBJ2-1; perhaps TRBD1 as D (6 bases). Germline CDR1 LNHDA, CDR2 SQIVND (reference sequence). Trimming pared 7 bases from V and 4 bases from J, leaving 17 bases between. This CDR3 spans 15 amino acids. The DNA for the CDR3 is TGTGCCAGTACGATCTTGGCAGGGGTGTACAATGAGCAGTTCTTC. Translation: CASTILAGVYNEQFF.

The chain links TRBV6-5 to TRBJ1-2; D is undetermined. Germline V gene lookup returns CDR1 MNHEY and CDR2 SVGAGI. The V and J ends lost 4 bases and 7 bases respectively, with 10 bases between them. The length of the CDR3 is 12 residues. CDR3 residues: CASSSEFPGYTF. The DNA of the CDR3 is TGTGCCAGCAGTTCAGAGTTTCCTGGCTACACCTTC.

This clone was detected only once. The chain uses TRBV7-6 and TRBJ2-3; 8 bases map to TRBD1. This CDR3 contains 16 residues. V lost 4 bases to trimming and J lost 4 bases; unmatched junction nucleotides: 10. Per germline, CDR1 SGHVS and CDR2 FNYEAQ. The CDR3 region is CASSSTGEEIPDTQYF. The CDR3 region has the DNA TGTGCCAGCAGCTCGACAGGGGAAGAAATACCAGATACGCAGTATTTT.

The rearrangement uses TRBV11-3 and TRBJ2-1; perhaps TRBD1 as D (5 bases). V shed 2 bases and J shed 4 bases, with 6 bases lying between them. Germline assignment: CDR1 SGHNT and CDR2 YENEEA. The CDR3 totals 13 residues. CDR3 region: CASSLSGYNEQFF. CDR3 sequence (DNA): TGTGCCAGCAGCTTATCAGGGTACAATGAGCAGTTCTTC.

This chain connects TRBV5-4 to TRBJ1-2; TRBD1 matches 9 bases. Germline V gives CDR1 SGHNT, CDR2 YYREEE (reference sequence). The CDR3 extends over 13 amino acids. J was trimmed by 7 bases and V by 4 bases; bases with no gene match: 5. CDR3: CASSGDREGGYTF. The CDR3 DNA follows: TGTGCCAGCAGCGGGGACAGGGAGGGTGGCTACACCTTC. Using reference TRBV5-4 and TRBJ1-2 for the parts outside the CDR3, the full variable domain is ETGVTQSPTHLIKTRGQQVTLRCSSQSGHNTVSWYQQALGQGPQFIFQYYREEENGRGNFPPRFSGLQFPNYSSELNVNALELDDSALYLCASSGDREGGYTFGSGTRLTVV.

This rearrangement joins TRBV13 to TRBJ2-3; D possibly corresponds to TRBD2 (6 bases). The germline V gene encodes CDR1 PRHDT and CDR2 FYEKMQ (reference sequence). The CDR3 is 15 amino acids. V shed 0 bases and J shed 1 base, with 8 bases lying between them. DNA of the CDR3: TGTGCCAGCAGCTTAGGCGGGGAGGGCACAGATACGCAGTATTTT. This encodes CASSLGGEGTDTQYF. The whole variable domain, remainder taken from reference TRBV13 and TRBJ2-3, is AAGVIQSPRHLIKEKRETATLKCYPIPRHDTVYWYQQGPGQDPQFLISFYEKMQSDKGSIPDRFSAQQFSDYHSELNMSSLELGDSALYFCASSLGGEGTDTQYFGPGTRLTVL.

The CDR3 sequence is CASSVEGVRGRETQYF. The CDR3 DNA reads TGTGCCAGCAGCGTAGAGGGCGTACGGGGGCGGGAGACCCAGTACTTC. The chain couples TRBV9 to TRBJ2-5, with D possibly being TRBD1 or TRBD2 (6 bases each). The length of the CDR3 is 16 residues. Germline-derived CDR1 and CDR2 are SGDLS and YYNGEE. V was pared by 0 bases and J by 5 bases, with 17 bases between.